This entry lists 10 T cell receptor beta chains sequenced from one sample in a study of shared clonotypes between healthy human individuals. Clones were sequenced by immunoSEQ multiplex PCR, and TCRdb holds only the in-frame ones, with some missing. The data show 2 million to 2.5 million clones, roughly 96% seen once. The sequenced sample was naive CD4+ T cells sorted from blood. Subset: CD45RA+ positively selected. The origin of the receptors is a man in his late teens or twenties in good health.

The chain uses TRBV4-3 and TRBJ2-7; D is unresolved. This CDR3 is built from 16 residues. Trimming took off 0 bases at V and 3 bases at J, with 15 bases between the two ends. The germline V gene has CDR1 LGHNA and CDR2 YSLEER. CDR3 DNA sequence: TGCGCCAGCAGCCAAGAATTGAGTCCGCCTGGCTACGAGCAGTACTTC. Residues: CASSQELSPPGYEQYF.

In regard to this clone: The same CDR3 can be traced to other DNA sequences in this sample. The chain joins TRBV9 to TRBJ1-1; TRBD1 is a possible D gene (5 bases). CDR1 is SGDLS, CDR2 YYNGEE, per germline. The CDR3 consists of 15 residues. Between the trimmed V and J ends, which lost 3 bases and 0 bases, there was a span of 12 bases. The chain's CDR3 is CASSAPGTLNTEAFF. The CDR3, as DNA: TGTGCCAGCAGCGCCCCCGGGACGCTGAACACTGAAGCTTTCTTT.

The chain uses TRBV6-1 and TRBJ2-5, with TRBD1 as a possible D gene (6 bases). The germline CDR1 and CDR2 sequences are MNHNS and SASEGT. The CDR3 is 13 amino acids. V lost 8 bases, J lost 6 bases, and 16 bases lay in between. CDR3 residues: CASPVAQGQTQYF. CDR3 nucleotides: TGTGCCAGCCCCGTCGCGCAGGGGCAGACCCAGTACTTC.

The CDR3 region has the DNA TGTGCCAGCAGCAAGGGACAGGGGGCGTTGGGATCCTACAATGAGCAGTTCTTC. Protein product: CASSKGQGALGSYNEQFF. This chain connects TRBV5-8 to TRBJ2-1; 12 bases agree with TRBD1. From germline, CDR1 is SGHTS and CDR2 YDEGEE. This CDR3 is built from 18 residues. J was trimmed by 1 base and V by 4 bases; bases with no gene match: 9.

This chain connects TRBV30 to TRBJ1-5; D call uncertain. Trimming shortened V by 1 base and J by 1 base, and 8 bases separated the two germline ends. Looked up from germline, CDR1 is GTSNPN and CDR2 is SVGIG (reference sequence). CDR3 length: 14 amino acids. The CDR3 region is CAWSDPGSNQPQHF. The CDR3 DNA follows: TGTGCCTGGAGTGATCCCGGGAGCAATCAGCCCCAGCATTTT.

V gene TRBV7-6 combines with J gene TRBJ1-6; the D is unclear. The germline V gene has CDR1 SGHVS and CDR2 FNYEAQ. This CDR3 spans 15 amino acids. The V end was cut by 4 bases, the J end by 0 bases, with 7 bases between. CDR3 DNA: TGTGCCAGCAGCTGGACGAGCTCCTATAATTCACCCCTCCACTTT. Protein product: CASSWTSSYNSPLHF.

CDR3 sequence (DNA): TGCGCCAGCAGCCAAGATACCACTAATAATTCACCCCTCCACTTT. It specifies CASSQDTTNNSPLHF. V and J are TRBV4-3 and TRBJ1-6; D uncertain. CDR3 length: 15 residues. Germline V gene sequence: CDR1 LGHNA, CDR2 YSLEER. Trimming pared 0 bases from V and 5 bases from J, leaving 8 bases between.

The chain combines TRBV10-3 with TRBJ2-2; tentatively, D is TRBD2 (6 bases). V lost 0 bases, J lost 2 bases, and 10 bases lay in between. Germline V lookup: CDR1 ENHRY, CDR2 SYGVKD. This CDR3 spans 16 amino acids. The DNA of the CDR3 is TGTGCCATCAGTGAGTCGATGGGGGGTAACACCGGGGAGCTGTTTTTT. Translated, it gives CAISESMGGNTGELFF.

DNA for the CDR3: TGTGCCAGCAGTTACGGGTGGAGCTCCTACAATGAGCAGTTCTTC. The encoded protein is CASSYGWSSYNEQFF. The chain has TRBV6-5 and TRBJ2-1; D is uncertain. V lost 2 bases to trimming and J lost 0 bases, with 8 bases between them. This CDR3 contains 15 residues. Per the germline V gene, CDR1 is MNHEY and CDR2 is SVGAGI.

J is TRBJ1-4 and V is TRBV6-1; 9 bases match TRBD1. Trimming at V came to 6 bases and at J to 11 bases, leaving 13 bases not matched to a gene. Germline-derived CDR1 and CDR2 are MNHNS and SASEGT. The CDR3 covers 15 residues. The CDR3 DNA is TGTGCCAGCAGCGTAACAGGGGGCGTCAAAGAGAAACTGTTTTTT. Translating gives CASSVTGGVKEKLFF.